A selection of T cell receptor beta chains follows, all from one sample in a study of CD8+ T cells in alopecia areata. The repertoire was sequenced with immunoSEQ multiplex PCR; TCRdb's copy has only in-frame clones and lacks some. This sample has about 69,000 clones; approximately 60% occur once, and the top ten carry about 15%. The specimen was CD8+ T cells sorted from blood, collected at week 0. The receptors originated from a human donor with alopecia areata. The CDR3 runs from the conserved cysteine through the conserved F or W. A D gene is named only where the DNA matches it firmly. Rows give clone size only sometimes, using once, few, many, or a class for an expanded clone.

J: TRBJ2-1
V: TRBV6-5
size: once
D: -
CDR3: CASSSVYNEQFF
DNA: TGTGCCAGCAGCTCGGTTTACAATGAGCAGTTCTTC

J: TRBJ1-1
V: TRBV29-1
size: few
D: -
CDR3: CSVRVNTEAFF
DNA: TGCAGCGTTAGGGTGAACACTGAAGCTTTCTTT

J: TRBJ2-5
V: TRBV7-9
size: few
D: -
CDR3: CASRDSKETQYF
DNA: TGTGCCAGCAGGGACAGTAAAGAGACCCAGTACTTC

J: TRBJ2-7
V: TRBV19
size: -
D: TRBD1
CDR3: CASSITGEYAYEQYF
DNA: TGTGCCAGTAGTATAACAGGGGAATATGCCTACGAGCAGTACTTC

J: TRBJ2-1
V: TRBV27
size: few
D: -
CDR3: CASSFGQNNEQFF
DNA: TGTGCCAGCAGTTTTGGCCAGAACAATGAGCAGTTCTTC

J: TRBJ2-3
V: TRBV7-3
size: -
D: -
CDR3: CASSLDNTDTQYF
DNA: TGTGCCAGCAGCTTAGACAACACAGATACGCAGTATTTT

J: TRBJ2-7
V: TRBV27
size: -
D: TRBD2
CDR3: CASRGLAAYEQYF
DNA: TGTGCCAGCAGGGGACTAGCGGCCTACGAGCAGTACTTC

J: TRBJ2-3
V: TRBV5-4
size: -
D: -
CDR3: CASSLAGASTDTQYF
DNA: TGTGCCAGCAGCTTGGCCGGAGCTAGCACAGATACGCAGTATTTT

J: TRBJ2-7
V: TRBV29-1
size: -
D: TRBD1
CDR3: CSVGQGAYEQYF
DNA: TGCAGCGTTGGGCAGGGGGCTTACGAGCAGTACTTC

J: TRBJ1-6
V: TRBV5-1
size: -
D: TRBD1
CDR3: CASSGGTGNINSPLHF
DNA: TGCGCCAGCAGCGGCGGGACAGGGAATATTAATTCACCCCTCCACTTT

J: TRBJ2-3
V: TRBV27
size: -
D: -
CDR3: CAHRSTDTQYF
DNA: TGTGCCCACAGGAGCACAGATACGCAGTATTTT

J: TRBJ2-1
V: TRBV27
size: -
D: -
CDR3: CASSFAGRYNEQFF
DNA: TGTGCCAGCAGTTTTGCAGGGCGATACAATGAGCAGTTCTTC

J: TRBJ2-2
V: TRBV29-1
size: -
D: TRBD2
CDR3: CSVEPSGGVNTGELFF
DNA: TGCAGCGTTGAGCCTAGCGGGGGGGTGAACACCGGGGAGCTGTTTTTT

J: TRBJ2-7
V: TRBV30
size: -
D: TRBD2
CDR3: CAWDLGTRLKGQYF
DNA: TGTGCCTGGGATCTGGGGACTAGGCTAAAAGGGCAGTACTTC

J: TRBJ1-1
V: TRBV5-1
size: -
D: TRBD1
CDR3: CASSLGQGAKEAFF
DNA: TGCGCCAGCAGCCTGGGACAGGGGGCTAAAGAAGCTTTCTTT

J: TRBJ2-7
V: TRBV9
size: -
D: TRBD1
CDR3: CASSPQDRGTYEQYF
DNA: TGTGCCAGCAGCCCACAGGACAGGGGGACCTACGAGCAGTACTTC

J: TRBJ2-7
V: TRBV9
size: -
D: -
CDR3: CASSYSSYEQYF
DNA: TGTGCCAGCTCGTACAGCTCCTACGAGCAGTACTTC

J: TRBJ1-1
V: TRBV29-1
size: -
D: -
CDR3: CSVEAGTVNTEAFF
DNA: TGCAGCGTTGAAGCCGGGACGGTGAACACTGAAGCTTTCTTT

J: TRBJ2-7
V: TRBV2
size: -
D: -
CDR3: CASSEWASYEQYF
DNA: TGTGCCAGCAGTGAATGGGCCTCCTACGAGCAGTACTTC

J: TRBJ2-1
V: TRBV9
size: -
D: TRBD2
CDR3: CASSNREVYNEQFF
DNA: TGTGCCAGCAGCAATCGGGAGGTCTACAATGAGCAGTTCTTC

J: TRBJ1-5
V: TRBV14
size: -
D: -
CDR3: CASSQFFNQPQHF
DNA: TGTGCCAGCAGCCAATTTTTCAATCAGCCCCAGCATTTT

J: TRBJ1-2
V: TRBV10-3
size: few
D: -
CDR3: CAISESGGGYGYTF
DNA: TGTGCCATCAGTGAGTCGGGGGGTGGCTATGGCTACACCTTC

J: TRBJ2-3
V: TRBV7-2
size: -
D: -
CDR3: CASSLALSVAAATDTQYF
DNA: TGTGCCAGCAGCTTAGCGCTTTCGGTAGCGGCGGCGACAGATACGCAGTATTTT

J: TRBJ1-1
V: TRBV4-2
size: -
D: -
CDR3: CASSQEGRGNTEAFF
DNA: TGTGCCAGCAGCCAAGAAGGGCGGGGGAACACTGAAGCTTTCTTT

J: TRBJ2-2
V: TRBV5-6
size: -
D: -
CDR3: CASSPAGTPRFGELFF
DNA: TGTGCCAGCAGCCCGGCCGGGACTCCTAGGTTCGGGGAGCTGTTTTTT

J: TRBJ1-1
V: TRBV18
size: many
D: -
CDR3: CASSPPLTTVNTEAFF
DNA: TGTGCCAGCTCACCACCCTTGACCACCGTGAACACTGAAGCTTTCTTT

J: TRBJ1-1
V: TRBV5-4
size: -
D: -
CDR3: CATEGHTEAFF
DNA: TGTGCCACTGAAGGGCACACTGAAGCTTTCTTT

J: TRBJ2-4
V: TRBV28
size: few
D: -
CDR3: CASISPPGNIQYF
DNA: TGTGCCAGCATTTCCCCCCCTGGTAACATTCAGTACTTC

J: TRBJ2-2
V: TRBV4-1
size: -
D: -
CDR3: CASSQVGRAGELFF
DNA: TGCGCCAGCAGCCAAGTGGGAAGGGCCGGGGAGCTGTTTTTT